This is a list of T cell receptor beta chains from one sample in a study of blood T cell repertoires in COVID-19. Sequencing was performed with immunoSEQ multiplex PCR; in TCRdb, only in-frame clones are kept and a portion is missing. The sample has 59,000 or so clones; approximately 91% are singletons. Source material: peripheral blood. These receptors were taken from a human donor in a cohort sampled during active COVID-19. CDR3s include the opening cysteine and the closing phenylalanine or tryptophan. A D gene is named only where the DNA matches it firmly. Where a row states a size, it is once, few, many or the class of an expanded clone; other rows omit it.

abundance	len	d_gene	j_gene	v_gene	CDR3aa	CDR3nt
NA	13	NA	TRBJ1-2	TRBV2	CASRWGGGNGYTF	TGTGCCAGCAGGTGGGGGGGAGGCAATGGCTACACCTTC
NA	16	TRBD1	TRBJ2-1	TRBV7-7	CASSSYAGTGLNEQFF	TGTGCTAGCAGCTCGTACGCCGGGACAGGGTTGAATGAGCAGTTCTTC
few	16	TRBD1	TRBJ1-5	TRBV24-1	CATSGPGTGGGQPQHF	TGTGCCACCAGTGGTCCCGGGACAGGGGGCGGTCAGCCCCAGCATTTT
NA	15	TRBD1	TRBJ1-2	TRBV27	CASSSETGVNYGYTF	TGTGCCAGCAGTTCCGAGACAGGGGTCAACTATGGCTACACCTTC
NA	14	NA	TRBJ1-1	TRBV9	CASSPRRGEAEAFF	TGTGCCAGCAGCCCCCGACGGGGGGAGGCCGAAGCTTTCTTT
NA	15	TRBD1	TRBJ2-5	TRBV5-1	CASSSGTGRGETQYF	TGCGCCAGCAGCTCCGGGACAGGGCGAGGGGAGACCCAGTACTTC
NA	16	TRBD2	TRBJ2-3	TRBV5-6	CASSLPGLAGANTQYF	TGTGCCAGCAGCCTGCCGGGACTAGCGGGAGCAAATACGCAGTATTTT
NA	17	TRBD2	TRBJ2-1	TRBV27	CASVHERERGVRNEQFF	TGTGCCAGCGTCCACGAGCGGGAGCGCGGGGTACGCAATGAGCAGTTCTTC
NA	13	NA	TRBJ2-5	TRBV5-6	CASSRGAQETQYF	TGTGCCAGCAGTCGGGGGGCCCAAGAGACCCAGTACTTC
few	14	NA	TRBJ1-4	TRBV3-1/TRBV3-2	CASSKTGGDEKLFF	TGTGCCAGCAGCAAGACAGGTGGGGATGAAAAACTGTTTTTT
NA	17	TRBD2	TRBJ2-5	TRBV7-9	CASSLRMTSGIGETQYF	TGTGCCAGCAGCTTACGCATGACTAGCGGGATTGGAGAGACCCAGTACTTC
NA	14	NA	TRBJ2-4	TRBV6-2/TRBV6-3	CASSSGTQRDIQYF	TGTGCCAGCAGTTCCGGGACTCAAAGAGACATTCAGTACTTC
NA	17	TRBD2	TRBJ2-1	TRBV10-3	CAISDPGGSGSWNEQFF	TGTGCCATCAGTGACCCAGGCGGGAGCGGGAGTTGGAATGAGCAGTTCTTC
NA	13	TRBD2	TRBJ2-1	TRBV6-5	CASYERGKNEQFF	TGTGCCAGCTACGAGCGGGGGAAAAATGAGCAGTTCTTC
NA	15	NA	TRBJ2-1	TRBV7-2	CASSFASLPYNEQFF	TGTGCCAGCAGCTTCGCTAGCTTACCCTACAATGAGCAGTTCTTC
NA	13	NA	TRBJ2-5	TRBV18	CASSPNNQETQYF	TGTGCCAGCTCACCGAACAACCAAGAGACCCAGTACTTC
NA	19	TRBD2	TRBJ2-7	TRBV20-1	CSASSTTSSGRAGIHEQYF	TGCAGTGCTAGTAGCACCACATCTAGCGGGAGGGCCGGAATCCACGAGCAGTACTTC
few	16	NA	TRBJ2-2	TRBV18	CASSPSGGITPGELFF	TGTGCCAGCTCACCCTCGGGCGGGATAACACCGGGGGAGCTGTTTTTT
NA	11	NA	TRBJ2-7	TRBV20-1	CSATTGYEQYF	TGCAGTGCTACCACAGGTTACGAGCAGTACTTC
NA	16	TRBD2	TRBJ2-5	TRBV7-9	CASSLWDYRAGETQYF	TGTGCCAGCAGCTTATGGGACTATCGAGCGGGGGAGACCCAGTACTTC
NA	17	TRBD2	TRBJ2-1	TRBV9	CASSPLGGLSSYNEQFF	TGTGCCAGCAGCCCCCTCGGGGGGTTGAGCTCCTACAATGAGCAGTTCTTC
NA	16	TRBD1	TRBJ2-7	TRBV9	CASSVEGGTGIYEQYF	TGTGCCAGCAGCGTAGAGGGAGGGACAGGGATCTACGAGCAGTACTTC
NA	16	NA	TRBJ1-5	TRBV19	CASSTDLVISNQPQHF	TGTGCCAGTAGTACGGACTTAGTTATTAGCAATCAGCCCCAGCATTTT
NA	17	NA	TRBJ2-1	TRBV3-1/TRBV3-2	CASSQVPGSHPYNEQFF	TGTGCCAGCAGCCAAGTCCCCGGGTCCCATCCCTACAATGAGCAGTTCTTC
NA	14	TRBD1	TRBJ2-7	TRBV2	CASRMGQGAYEQYF	TGTGCCAGCAGGATGGGACAGGGGGCCTACGAGCAGTACTTC
NA	13	NA	TRBJ2-7	TRBV25-1	CASSTTSGSEQYF	TGTGCCAGCAGCACAACTAGTGGGTCCGAGCAGTACTTC
NA	17	TRBD1	TRBJ2-2	TRBV10-3	CAISQGTGGSVTGELFF	TGTGCCATCAGCCAAGGGACAGGGGGTTCGGTCACCGGGGAGCTGTTTTTT
NA	16	NA	TRBJ2-6	TRBV18	CASSETGTSGANVLTF	TGTGCCAGCTCAGAAACCGGGACATCTGGGGCCAACGTCCTGACTTTC
NA	16	NA	TRBJ2-1	TRBV10-2	CASSESILPGYNEQFF	TGCGCCAGCAGTGAGTCGATCTTACCAGGGTACAATGAGCAGTTCTTC
NA	15	TRBD1	TRBJ2-7	TRBV28	CASSFTGTGGYEQYF	TGTGCCAGCAGTTTTACCGGGACAGGGGGCTACGAGCAGTACTTC
NA	19	TRBD2	TRBJ2-7	TRBV4-3	CASSQAGASGRAGYYEQYF	TGCGCCAGCAGCCAAGCTGGGGCTAGCGGGAGAGCAGGGTATTACGAGCAGTACTTC
NA	16	TRBD1	TRBJ2-7	TRBV11-2	CASSLKPAGGQYEQYF	TGTGCCAGCAGCTTAAAACCGGCAGGGGGCCAGTACGAGCAGTACTTC
NA	14	NA	TRBJ2-3	TRBV28	CASRAGQRTDTQYF	TGTGCCAGCAGGGCTGGACAGCGCACAGATACGCAGTATTTT
NA	13	NA	TRBJ1-4	TRBV19	CASNRDSHEKLFF	TGTGCCAGTAACCGGGACTCCCACGAAAAACTGTTTTTT
NA	16	NA	TRBJ2-3	TRBV7-2	CASSLIGPGGTDTQYF	TGTGCCAGCAGCTTAATCGGGCCGGGAGGCACAGATACGCAGTATTTT
NA	15	NA	TRBJ1-1	TRBV11-2	CASSLNSLVRTEAFF	TGTGCCAGCAGCTTAAATAGTCTCGTTCGGACTGAAGCTTTCTTT
NA	14	NA	TRBJ2-7	TRBV19	CASSMGGGLDEQYF	TGTGCCAGTAGTATGGGTGGCGGCCTTGACGAGCAGTACTTC
NA	13	TRBD1	TRBJ2-7	TRBV29-1	CSVGGTGEREQYF	TGCAGCGTCGGTGGGACAGGGGAAAGGGAGCAGTACTTC